These 6 T cell receptor beta chains originate from one sample sequenced in a study of blood T cells in healthy people across ages. Primers used in a second PCR of about 7 to 11 cycles were a sample-barcoded 5' primer and a J-beta primer mix. TCRdb ran MiXCR on the 5' RACE reads and lists one entry per CDR3 protein. In the table there are about 970,000 distinct CDR3 sequences, 45% to 60% of which are singletons. Material: blood. These receptors were collected from an older woman in good health.

The chain recombines TRBV27 with TRBJ2-5; 7 bases are shared with TRBD2. Looked up from germline, CDR1 is MNHEY and CDR2 is SMNVEV (reference sequence). Trimming removed 5 bases from V and 5 bases from J; junction bases left unmatched: 8. The CDR3 length is 14 residues. CDR3: CASSIAGRRETQYF. Here the CDR3 DNA reads TGTGCCAGCAGTATAGCGGGCAGGCGGGAGACCCAGTACTTC.

Only one count was recorded for this clonotype. The rearrangement joins TRBV27 to TRBJ1-5; D remains ambiguous. V shed 2 bases and J shed 6 bases, with 11 bases lying between them. The germline CDR1 and CDR2 sequences are MNHEY and SMNVEV (reference sequence). The length of the CDR3 is 14 residues. The CDR3 here is CASSLTAGTQPQHF. The CDR3 DNA reads TGTGCCAGCAGTTTAACGGCAGGTACTCAGCCCCAGCATTTT.

The chain uses TRBV29-1 and TRBJ2-4; D call uncertain. The germline gives CDR1 SQVTM, CDR2 ANQGSEA. The CDR3 contains 13 residues. Trimming took off 4 bases at V and 3 bases at J, with 10 bases between the two ends. The chain's CDR3 is CSVVAGYKNIQYF. DNA of the CDR3: TGCAGCGTTGTAGCAGGTTACAAAAACATTCAGTACTTC.

In the case of this clonotype: One base away lies a much larger clone, so this may be a sequencing read error. V usage is TRBV3-1 and J usage is TRBJ2-1; the match to TRBD2 covers 7 bases. The CDR3 has 16 amino acids. Losses at the gene ends were 9 bases for V and 2 bases for J; bases not matched to a gene: 13. CDR1 and CDR2 from the germline V gene are LGHDT and YNNKEL (reference sequence). DNA for the CDR3: TGTGCCAGTATACTAGGAACTAGCGATCCCTACAATGAGCAGTTCTTC. It codes for CASILGTSDPYNEQFF.

The chain uses TRBV4-2 and TRBJ1-4; 9 positions match TRBD1. Germline CDR1 LGHNA, CDR2 YNFKEQ. The CDR3 is 15 amino acids. With V trimmed by 3 bases and J by 4 bases, 3 bases remained unmatched. CDR3 sequence (DNA): TGTGCCAGCAGCCACCCGGGACAGGGTAATGAAAAACTGTTTTTT. Protein sequence: CASSHPGQGNEKLFF.

Regarding this clonotype: At one end, the junction sequence differs from germline, possibly due to a read error. The rearrangement links TRBV29-1 to TRBJ2-1; D unresolved. The CDR3 contains 12 residues. The germline CDR1 and CDR2 sequences are SQVTM and ANQGSEA. The CDR3 protein is CSVESWNNEQFF. The CDR3 nucleotides read TGCAGCGTCGAAAGCTGGAACAATGAACAGTTCTTC.